Each of the 14 T cell receptor beta chains below was sequenced from the same sample in a study of blood T cell repertoires in COVID-19. The repertoire was sequenced with immunoSEQ multiplex PCR; TCRdb's copy has only in-frame clones and lacks some. Seen here are approximately 240,000 clones, 80% to 90% observed once, and the top ten hold approximately 3.4%. Sequences were obtained from PBMCs or T cells enriched from blood (not recorded which). The receptors derive from a woman between 18 and 30 years old in a cohort exposed to, infected with or recovered from COVID-19 (not recorded which).

J is TRBJ1-2 and V is TRBV2, with D perhaps TRBD1 (6 bases). V was trimmed by 3 bases and J by 3 bases, leaving 11 bases between them. CDR3 length: 14 amino acids. Germline assignment: CDR1 SNHLY and CDR2 FYNNEI. The CDR3 DNA reads TGTGCCAGCAGTGATCAACAGGGAGACTATGGCTACACCTTC. This sequence encodes CASSDQQGDYGYTF.

This chain connects TRBV12-3 or TRBV12-4 to TRBJ1-4; 9 bases are a match to TRBD1. V was pared by 3 bases and J by 16 bases, with 6 bases of the junction left unmatched. CDR3 size: 12 residues. The CDR3 DNA reads as TGTGCCAGCAGTTTGGGGGACAGGGCTCAGTTTTTT. This translates into CASSLGDRAQFF.

The rearrangement links TRBV19 to TRBJ1-6; 8 nucleotides line up with TRBD1. This CDR3 has 15 amino acids. Germline V gives CDR1 LNHDA, CDR2 SQIVND (reference sequence). J gave up 6 bases and V 4 bases, and 5 bases lay outside the gene matches. CDR3 nucleotides: TGTGCCAGTAGTAAAGACAGGGGAAGTAATTCACCCCTCCACTTT. This encodes CASSKDRGSNSPLHF.

The CDR3 coding sequence is TGTGCCAGCAGCTTGGGGAGCTCTGGAAACACCATATATTTT. Its translation is CASSLGSSGNTIYF. This sequence joins TRBV5-6 and TRBJ1-3; D unresolved. CDR3 length: 14 amino acids. Germline V gene data show CDR1 as SGHDT and CDR2 as YYEEEE. The V and J ends lost 0 bases and 0 bases respectively, with 4 bases between them.

Many counts were recorded for this clone. The chain couples TRBV2 to TRBJ2-7, with TRBD2 as a possible D gene (5 bases). The ends were cut back, 7 bases at V and 2 bases at J, with 18 bases in the middle. The CDR3 is 15 residues long. Germline V lookup: CDR1 SNHLY, CDR2 FYNNEI. CDR3 sequence: CASTQQADQTYEQYF. CDR3 sequence (DNA): TGTGCCAGCACCCAACAAGCGGATCAAACCTACGAGCAGTACTTC.

This chain joins TRBV28 and TRBJ1-5, with TRBD1 identical over 7 bases. V was pared by 8 bases and J by 6 bases, with 7 bases of the junction left unmatched. Germline V gene lookup returns CDR1 MDHEN and CDR2 SYDVKM. This CDR3 has 13 amino acids. The DNA of the CDR3 is TGTGCCAGCCGGGACAGCGCCGGTCAGCCCCAGCATTTT. This codes for CASRDSAGQPQHF.

The chain couples TRBV15 to TRBJ1-4, with TRBD1 matching over 8 bases. J lost 5 bases, V lost 3 bases, and 11 bases had no gene match. The CDR3 has 17 residues. Germline V CDR1 and CDR2: LNHNV, YYDKDF (reference sequence). CDR3 in DNA: TGTGCCACCAGCAGGTCTCTCACAGGGGGGGAGAATGAAAAACTGTTTTTT. Its translation: CATSRSLTGGENEKLFF.

This chain uses TRBV5-4 with TRBJ2-7, with D perhaps TRBD2 (5 bases). The germline gives CDR1 SGHNT, CDR2 YYREEE (reference sequence). V shed 2 bases and J shed 5 bases, with 11 bases lying between them. This CDR3 is built from 13 residues. CDR3 amino acids: CASSFPGSDEQYF. CDR3 nucleotides: TGTGCCAGCAGCTTCCCGGGGTCCGACGAGCAGTACTTC.

V is TRBV18 and J is TRBJ1-3, with D maybe TRBD1 (5 bases). CDR3 length equals 15 residues. The V gene's germline CDR1 is KGHSH and CDR2 LQKENI. V shed 3 bases and J shed 2 bases, with 11 bases lying between them. The CDR3 reads CASSPGGIAGNTIYF. CDR3 sequence (DNA): TGTGCCAGCTCACCGGGGGGGATCGCTGGAAACACCATATATTTT.

The chain uses TRBV3-1 (or the pseudogene TRBV3-2) and TRBJ1-3; TRBD1 matches 9 bases. The germline V gene has CDR1 LGHDT and CDR2 YNNKEL (reference sequence). The CDR3 runs to 16 residues. The V gene end was trimmed by 4 bases and the J gene end by 2 bases; junction bases not matched to a gene: 6. The CDR3 region is CASSPRQGETGNTIYF. CDR3 in DNA: TGTGCCAGCAGCCCCAGACAGGGGGAGACTGGAAACACCATATATTTT.

Only one count was recorded for this clone. The J gene is TRBJ2-1, the V gene TRBV4-2, with 10 bases matching TRBD2. CDR1 and CDR2 (germline): LGHNA, YNFKEQ. The junction had 6 bases not matched to a gene; V was cut back by 1 base and J by 6 bases. The CDR3 is made up of 16 amino acids. In DNA form, the CDR3 reads TGTGCCAGCAGCCAAGTGGCTAGCGGGGGCTTCAATGAGCAGTTCTTC. Translation: CASSQVASGGFNEQFF.

The CDR3 nucleotides are TGTGCCAGCAGCTTAGCCCGGGGGTCGGCCGGCTACACCTTC. It encodes CASSLARGSAGYTF. The genes are TRBV13 and TRBJ1-2; weak D call: TRBD1 (5 bases). The germline V gene has CDR1 PRHDT and CDR2 FYEKMQ (reference sequence). The CDR3 length is 14 residues. V shed 1 base and J shed 8 bases, with 14 bases lying between them.

The genes are TRBV7-9 and TRBJ2-3; tentative D call: TRBD2 (6 bases). V shed 2 bases and J shed 4 bases, with 13 bases lying between them. Germline V lookup: CDR1 SEHNR, CDR2 FQNEAQ (reference sequence). The CDR3 has 15 amino acids. For the CDR3, the DNA is TGTGCCAGCAGCTTATCTAGCGCTCTGGCAGATACGCAGTATTTT. Protein sequence: CASSLSSALADTQYF.

The V gene is TRBV5-4, the J gene TRBJ2-3; 11 nucleotides line up with TRBD2. Germline V gene sequence: CDR1 SGHNT, CDR2 YYREEE (reference sequence). The CDR3 has 17 amino acids. Unmatched junction bases numbered 5, after V lost 1 base and J lost 1 base. CDR3 protein: CASSLISGGAGTDTQYF. The CDR3 region has the DNA TGTGCCAGCAGCTTGATTAGCGGGGGGGCCGGCACAGATACGCAGTATTTT.